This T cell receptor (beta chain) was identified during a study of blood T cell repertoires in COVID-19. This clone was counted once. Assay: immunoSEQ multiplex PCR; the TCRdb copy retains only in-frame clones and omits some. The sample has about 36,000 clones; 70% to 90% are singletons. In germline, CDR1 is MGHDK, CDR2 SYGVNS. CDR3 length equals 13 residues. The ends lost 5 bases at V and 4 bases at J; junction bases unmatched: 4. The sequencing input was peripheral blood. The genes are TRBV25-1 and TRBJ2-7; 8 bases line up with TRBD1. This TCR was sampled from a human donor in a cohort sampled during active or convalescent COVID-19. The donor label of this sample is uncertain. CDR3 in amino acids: CASSHRGTYEQYF. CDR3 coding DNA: TGTGCCAGCAGTCACAGGGGGACTTACGAGCAGTACTTC.